These 10 T cell receptor beta chains share one sample of origin, sequenced in a study of beta chain features in type 1 diabetes. Every bit of the isolated RNA underwent reverse transcription, so sequencing read expressed TCRB transcripts. The method was immunoSEQ multiplex PCR; TCRdb's version includes in-frame clones alone and lacks a portion of them. Of 850,000 to 900,000 clones in the sample, 15% to 20% were seen once. What was sequenced was naive CD4+ T cells from blood. The receptor source for this set is a woman aged 18 to 35 in good health.

The chain employs TRBV27 and TRBJ1-4, with D unresolved. There are 14 residues in the CDR3. CDR1 and CDR2 (germline): MNHEY, SMNVEV (reference sequence). V was trimmed by 3 bases and J by 4 bases, leaving 9 bases between them. CDR3 amino acids: CASSFVRSNEKLFF. The CDR3 DNA sequence: TGTGCCAGCAGTTTCGTCAGGAGTAATGAAAAACTGTTTTTT.

In this sample, this clone turned up a few times. J is TRBJ2-1 and V is TRBV7-9; D possibly corresponds to TRBD2 (6 bases). In germline, CDR1 is SEHNR, CDR2 FQNEAQ (reference sequence). Trimming stripped 4 bases from V and 2 bases from J, with 21 bases between. The CDR3 runs 18 residues. The CDR3 reads CASSSPAGRSSTYNEQFF. The CDR3 coding sequence is TGTGCCAGCAGCTCACCCGCGGGGCGGTCTAGCACCTACAATGAGCAGTTCTTC.

This chain connects TRBV7-2 to TRBJ2-7, with D perhaps matching TRBD2 (5 bases). The germline V and J ends were trimmed by 5 bases and 6 bases, with 17 bases remaining between them. This CDR3 has 14 amino acids. Germline V gene lookup returns CDR1 SGHTA and CDR2 FQGNSA. The CDR3 is CASSGRRRGSEQYF. Written as DNA, the CDR3 is TGTGCCAGCAGCGGTAGACGGCGAGGGAGCGAGCAGTACTTC.

V is TRBV9 and J is TRBJ1-1, with D hard to call. The germline V gene encodes CDR1 SGDLS and CDR2 YYNGEE. The length of the CDR3 is 13 residues. Trimming shortened V by 0 bases and J by 7 bases, and 10 bases separated the two germline ends. CDR3 in amino acids: CASSVDSRNEAFF. The CDR3 DNA follows: TGTGCCAGCAGCGTAGACAGTCGGAATGAAGCTTTCTTT. Full variable domain (outside the CDR3, taken from reference TRBV9 and TRBJ1-1): DSGVTQTPKHLITATGQRVTLRCSPRSGDLSVYWYQQSLDQGLQFLIQYYNGEERAKGNILERFSAQQFPDLHSELNLSSLELGDSALYFCASSVDSRNEAFFGQGTRLTVV.

A remark on this clone: Germline and junction disagree at one end, which may indicate a read error. The J gene is TRBJ2-1, the V gene TRBV7-9; 11 bases fit TRBD2. CDR1 and CDR2 from the germline V gene are SEHNR and FQNEAQ (reference sequence). CDR3 length equals 15 residues. The CDR3 DNA reads as TGTGCCAGCAGTTTAGCGGGAGGGCGGGACAATGAGCAGTTCTTC. Translated, it gives CASSLAGGRDNEQFF.

In its sample, this clone was seen a few times. The chain carries TRBV6-6 and TRBJ1-3, with D perhaps matching TRBD1 (6 bases). The CDR3 covers 14 residues. V dropped 6 bases and J dropped 2 bases, with 11 bases sitting between them. Germline V lookup: CDR1 MNHNY, CDR2 SVGAGI (reference sequence). CDR3 nucleotide sequence: TGTGCCAGCAGCCTATCAGGGGCTGGAAACACCATATATTTT. It specifies CASSLSGAGNTIYF.

The chain employs TRBV9 and TRBJ1-2; a possible D gene is TRBD1 (5 bases). The V end lost 0 bases, the J end lost 8 bases, and 11 bases lay between the germline ends. Germline assignment: CDR1 SGDLS and CDR2 YYNGEE. The CDR3 spans 13 residues. CDR3 coding DNA: TGTGCCAGCAGCGTAGAACAGGTGGGCGGCTACACCTTC. This gives the protein CASSVEQVGGYTF.

This chain uses TRBV9 with TRBJ1-3, with 7 bases that match TRBD1. The V gene end was trimmed by 0 bases and the J gene end by 3 bases; junction bases not matched to a gene: 6. The CDR3 has 16 residues. CDR1 is SGDLS and CDR2 is YYNGEE in the germline V gene. The chain's CDR3 is CASSVVPTGVGNTIYF. The CDR3 DNA sequence: TGTGCCAGCAGCGTAGTTCCAACAGGGGTTGGAAACACCATATATTTT.

The gene calls are TRBV5-1 and TRBJ2-3; the match to TRBD2 covers 8 bases. The germline gives CDR1 SGHRS, CDR2 YFSETQ. V shed 6 bases and J 2 bases; nucleotides not matched to a gene: 8. This CDR3 contains 15 residues. CDR3 sequence: CASIPGLGNTDTQYF. The CDR3 bases are TGCGCCAGCATACCGGGACTAGGGAACACAGATACGCAGTATTTT.

CDR3 sequence (DNA): TGTGCCAGCAGTCTCGAGACTAGCGGGACCCAAGAGACCCAGTACTTC. Residues: CASSLETSGTQETQYF. This chain connects TRBV2 to TRBJ2-5, with 11 bases aligning to TRBD2. The V gene's germline CDR1 is SNHLY and CDR2 FYNNEI. After removal of 5 bases from V and 1 base from J, the junction contained 6 bases not matched to a gene. This CDR3 comprises 16 residues.